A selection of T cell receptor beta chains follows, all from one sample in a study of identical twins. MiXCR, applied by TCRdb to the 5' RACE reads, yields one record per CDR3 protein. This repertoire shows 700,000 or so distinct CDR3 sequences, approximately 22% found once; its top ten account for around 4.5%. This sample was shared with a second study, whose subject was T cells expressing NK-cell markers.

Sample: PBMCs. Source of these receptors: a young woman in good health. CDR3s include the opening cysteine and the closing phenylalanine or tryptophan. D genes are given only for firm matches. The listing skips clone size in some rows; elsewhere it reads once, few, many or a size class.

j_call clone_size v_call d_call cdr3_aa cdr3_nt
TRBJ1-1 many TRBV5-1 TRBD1 CASSILGTGNTEAFF TGCGCCAGCAGCATCCTTGGGACAGGGAACACTGAAGCTTTCTTT
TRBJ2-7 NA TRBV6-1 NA CASSPGLTVYEQYF TGTGCCAGCAGTCCAGGCCTAACAGTCTACGAGCAGTACTTC
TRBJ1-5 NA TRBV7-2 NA CASSLKVGQPQHF TGTGCCAGCAGCTTAAAGGTTGGCCAGCCCCAGCATTTT
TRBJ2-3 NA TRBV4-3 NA CASTPGTPARGDTQYF TGCGCCAGCACACCAGGGACACCAGCTCGAGGTGATACGCAGTATTTT
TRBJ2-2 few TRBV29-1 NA CSVDGGGLTGELFF TGCAGCGTTGACGGGGGAGGCCTGACCGGGGAGCTGTTTTTT
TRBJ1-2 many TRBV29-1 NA CSVEENYGYTF TGCAGCGTTGAAGAGAACTATGGCTACACCTTC
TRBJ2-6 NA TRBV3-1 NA CASSQVARSAGANVLTF TGTGCCAGCAGCCAAGTCGCGCGTTCAGCAGGGGCCAACGTCCTGACTTTC
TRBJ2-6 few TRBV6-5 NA CASSYSGLSGANVLTF TGTGCCAGCAGTTACTCGGGACTTTCTGGGGCCAACGTCCTGACTTTC
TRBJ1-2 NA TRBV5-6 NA CASWAATENYGYTF TGTGCCAGCTGGGCGGCCACGGAGAACTATGGCTACACCTTC
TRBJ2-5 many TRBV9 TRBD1 CASSTQGQETQYF TGTGCCAGCAGCACACAGGGGCAAGAGACCCAGTACTTC
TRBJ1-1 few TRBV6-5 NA CASSQLDTEAFF TGTGCCAGCAGTCAACTAGACACTGAAGCTTTCTTT
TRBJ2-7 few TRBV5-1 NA CASSTGGDSHYEQYF TGCGCCAGCAGCACCGGCGGGGACAGTCACTACGAGCAGTACTTC
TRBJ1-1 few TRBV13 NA CASSLSVEAFF TGTGCCAGCAGCCTATCCGTTGAAGCTTTCTTT
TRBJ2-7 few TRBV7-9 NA CASRRDDGTYEQYF TGTGCCAGCCGCCGAGATGACGGGACCTACGAGCAGTACTTC
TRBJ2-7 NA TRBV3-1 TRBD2 CASSLLGLGLASEQYF TGTGCCAGCAGCCTCCTCGGTCTGGGACTAGCGAGCGAGCAGTACTTC
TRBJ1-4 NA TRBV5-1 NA CASSLAGEGREKLFF TGCGCCAGCAGCTTGGCAGGGGAGGGCCGTGAAAAACTGTTTTTT
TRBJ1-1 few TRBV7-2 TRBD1 CASSLAAGTVSLNTEAFF TGTGCCAGCAGCTTAGCTGCCGGGACAGTCAGTTTGAACACTGAAGCTTTCTTT
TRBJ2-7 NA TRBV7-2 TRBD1 CASSFSAKWDSEQYF TGTGCCAGCAGCTTCTCAGCGAAGTGGGACAGCGAGCAGTACTTC
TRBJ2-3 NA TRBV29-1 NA CSVEDRTQYF TGCAGCGTTGAAGATCGGACGCAGTATTTT
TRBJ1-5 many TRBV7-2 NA CASSLAFRNQPQHF TGTGCCAGCAGCTTAGCTTTCAGAAATCAGCCCCAGCATTTT
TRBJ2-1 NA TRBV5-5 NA CASSLEGAGTPARQFF TGTGCCAGCAGCTTGGAGGGCGCCGGGACTCCGGCCCGGCAGTTCTTC
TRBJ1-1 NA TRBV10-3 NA CAIRGTQEVNTEAFF TGTGCCATCAGGGGTACCCAGGAGGTAAACACTGAAGCTTTCTTT
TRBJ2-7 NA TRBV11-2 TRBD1 CASSLDSSRGLYEQYF TGTGCCAGCAGCTTAGATTCCTCCAGGGGGCTCTACGAGCAGTACTTC
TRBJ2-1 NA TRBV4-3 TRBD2 CASSQEVSRGDNEQFF TGCGCCAGCAGCCAAGAAGTCTCGCGGGGGGACAATGAGCAGTTCTTC
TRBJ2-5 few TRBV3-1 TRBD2 CASSRSGARFQETQYF TGTGCCAGCAGCCGCAGCGGGGCGCGATTCCAAGAGACCCAGTACTTC